The source of this TCR beta chain is a study of T cell changes during pregnancy in multiple sclerosis. The CDR3 sequence is 14 residues long. V was clipped by 4 bases and J by 4 bases; unmatched bases: 5. Germline V gives CDR1 SGHTA, CDR2 FQGNSA. Repertoires were generated with immunoSEQ multiplex PCR, while TCRdb's copy carries only in-frame clones and drops some. The table includes 59,000 or so clones, 90% to 95% detected once. V gene TRBV7-2 combines with J gene TRBJ2-3, with 7 bases identical to TRBD2. The clonotype comes from a female donor in good health, enrolled as a control in a pregnancy study. Sequencing was performed on peripheral blood, taken in the third trimester of pregnancy. The CDR3 sequence: CASSSGLGPDTQYF. CDR3 nucleotide sequence: TGTGCCAGCAGCTCCGGACTAGGCCCAGATACGCAGTATTTT.